Below, one T cell receptor (beta chain) is given with its context. The sample belongs to a study of OX40 agonist ivuxolimab in advanced cancers. The assay was immunoSEQ multiplex PCR, and TCRdb's table has in-frame clones only and misses some. The sample lists fewer than 85,000 clones, approximately 80% occurring once. Unmatched junction bases numbered 0, after V lost 1 base and J lost 3 bases. CDR3 size: 14 residues. CDR1 and CDR2 (germline): SGHTA, FQGNSA. The receptor was isolated from an adult with an advanced solid tumor such as melanoma, head and neck, liver or kidney cancer. The gene calls are TRBV7-2 and TRBJ1-2; 9 nucleotides agree with TRBD1. The sequencing used CD4+ or CD8+ T cells sorted from blood, collected in a trial of the OX40 agonist ivuxolimab. The CDR3 nucleotides read TGTGCCAGCAGCTTAGGGACAGGGGACTATGGCTACACCTTC. Its protein product is CASSLGTGDYGYTF.